The 5 T cell receptor beta chains below all came from one sample that was sequenced in a study of blood T cell repertoires in COVID-19. Sequencing was performed with immunoSEQ multiplex PCR; in TCRdb, only in-frame clones are kept and a portion is missing. The sample consists of about 78,000 clones, roughly 88% of them appearing once. Sequenced material: peripheral blood. Every receptor here comes from a woman aged 45-65 years in a cohort sampled during active COVID-19.

The V gene is TRBV2, the J gene TRBJ1-3; a possible D gene is TRBD1 (5 bases). The CDR3 has 15 residues. Germline V gives CDR1 SNHLY, CDR2 FYNNEI. V lost 2 bases and J 0 bases, leaving 8 bases between the germline ends. The CDR3 is CASSEPDSSGNTIYF. The CDR3 nucleotides are TGTGCCAGCAGTGAACCAGACAGCTCTGGAAACACCATATATTTT.

The chain recombines TRBV5-4 with TRBJ2-1; perhaps TRBD2 as D (6 bases). Between the trimmed V and J ends, which lost 4 bases and 3 bases, there was a span of 8 bases. This CDR3 comprises 13 residues. Per germline, CDR1 SGHNT and CDR2 YYREEE (reference sequence). CDR3 nucleotides: TGTGCCAGCAGCACGGGGGTCTACAATGAGCAGTTCTTC. Residues: CASSTGVYNEQFF.

V gene TRBV3-1 (or the pseudogene TRBV3-2) combines with J gene TRBJ2-7; D remains unclear. CDR3 length equals 12 residues. Looked up from germline, CDR1 is LGHDT and CDR2 is YNNKEL (reference sequence). Trimming shortened V by 4 bases and J by 3 bases, and 7 bases separated the two germline ends. CDR3 in amino acids: CASSPRSYEQYF. CDR3 DNA sequence: TGTGCCAGCAGCCCCCGCAGCTACGAGCAGTACTTC.

V and J are TRBV2 and TRBJ2-7; TRBD1 matches at 11 bases. Germline values: CDR1 SNHLY, CDR2 FYNNEI. The CDR3 consists of 14 residues. V lost 6 bases to trimming and J lost 5 bases; unmatched junction nucleotides: 6. In DNA, the CDR3 is TGTGCCAGCAGGAGGGGACAGGGGGGTCACGAGCAGTACTTC. Its protein is CASRRGQGGHEQYF.

The genes are TRBV28 and TRBJ2-5; TRBD1 matches 7 bases. Losses at the gene ends were 7 bases for V and 5 bases for J; bases not matched to a gene: 10. Germline V CDR1 and CDR2: MDHEN, SYDVKM. This CDR3 has 14 residues. Written as DNA, the CDR3 is TGTGCCAGCAACCCACACAGGGGTGTGGAGACCCAGTACTTC. Translated, it gives CASNPHRGVETQYF. Using reference TRBV28 and TRBJ2-5 for the parts outside the CDR3, the full variable domain is DVKVTQSSRYLVKRTGEKVFLECVQDMDHENMFWYRQDPGLGLRLIYFSYDVKMKEKGDIPEGYSVSREKKERFSLILESASTNQTSMYLCASNPHRGVETQYFGPGTRLLVL.